The 20 T cell receptor beta chains below were found in one sample sequenced in a study of T-cell reconstitution after alpha-beta-depleted transplantation in children. Construction of the TCRbeta library involved unique molecular identifiers. TCRdb reanalysed the PCR reads using MiXCR and keeps one entry per CDR3 protein. The sample consists of roughly 310,000 distinct CDR3 sequences, over 20% of them appearing once. Specimen: PBMCs, mostly from graft donor cells, collected 180 days after TCRalphabeta/CD19-depleted stem cell transplant. Receptor source: a male patient younger than 18 who had a stem cell transplant for acute lymphoblastic leukemia, so the T cells may come from the graft donor.

CDR3: CATTTPLNRQYF. The CDR3, as DNA: TGTGCCACTACGACACCCCTTAATAGGCAGTACTTC. The chain is built from TRBV11-2 and TRBJ2-7; no clear D. V lost 10 bases to trimming and J lost 9 bases, with 19 bases between them. The length of the CDR3 is 12 residues. CDR1 SGHAT and CDR2 FQNNGV come from the germline V gene.

The V gene is TRBV7-9, the J gene TRBJ2-3; D is undetermined. The length of the CDR3 is 15 residues. The germline CDR1 and CDR2 sequences are SEHNR and FQNEAQ (reference sequence). V gave up 1 base and J gave up 2 bases, with 10 bases separating them. CDR3 amino acids: CASSLDHFLTDTQYF. CDR3 bases: TGTGCCAGCAGCTTAGACCATTTCCTCACAGATACGCAGTATTTT.

This clonotype was observed a few times. This rearrangement joins TRBV7-9 to TRBJ1-3, with D perhaps TRBD1 (6 bases). Germline CDR1 SEHNR, CDR2 FQNEAQ (reference sequence). V lost 7 bases to trimming and J lost 2 bases, with 15 bases between them. This CDR3 contains 15 residues. CDR3 sequence: CASIINSGAGNTIYF. In DNA form, the CDR3 reads TGTGCCAGCATCATAAATTCAGGGGCTGGAAACACCATATATTTT.

The rearrangement links TRBV13 to TRBJ2-3; D not certain. Germline V gene sequence: CDR1 PRHDT, CDR2 FYEKMQ (reference sequence). The CDR3 is 13 amino acids. V was cut by 4 bases and J by 4 bases, with 9 bases left in between. For the CDR3, the DNA is TGTGCCAGCAGCTACGGCTCGGCAGATACGCAGTATTTT. It specifies CASSYGSADTQYF.

A few counts support this clonotype. This rearrangement joins TRBV10-2 to TRBJ2-5; perhaps TRBD2 as D (6 bases). V lost 10 bases and J 7 bases, leaving 13 bases between the germline ends. The CDR3 extends over 11 amino acids. Germline V gene sequence: CDR1 WSHSY, CDR2 SAAADI. The CDR3 nucleotides read TGCGCCACCCTGGGAGGATCGACCCAGTACTTC. This sequence encodes CATLGGSTQYF.

This clonotype was observed a few times. The genes are TRBV7-9 and TRBJ1-5, with a weak D call TRBD1 (6 bases). This CDR3 comprises 14 residues. V lost 5 bases and J 0 bases, leaving 8 bases between the germline ends. Germline values: CDR1 SEHNR, CDR2 FQNEAQ (reference sequence). CDR3 region: CASSLDSSNQPQHF. Written as DNA, the CDR3 is TGTGCCAGCAGCCTGGACAGTAGCAATCAGCCCCAGCATTTT.

The CDR3 sequence is CASSRGASGRDTQYF. Here the CDR3 DNA reads TGTGCCAGCAGCCGCGGGGCTAGCGGGCGCGATACGCAGTATTTT. The V and J genes are TRBV6-1 and TRBJ2-3; 8 nucleotides line up with TRBD2. The V gene's germline CDR1 is MNHNS and CDR2 SASEGT. After removal of 6 bases from V and 6 bases from J, the junction contained 11 bases not matched to a gene. This CDR3 contains 15 residues.

This rearrangement joins TRBV7-8 to TRBJ2-3; D might be TRBD1 or TRBD2, each matching 5 bases. Germline V CDR1 and CDR2: SGHVS, FQNEAQ. This CDR3 has 15 residues. The V end lost 4 bases, the J end lost 4 bases, and 15 bases lay between the germline ends. In DNA form, the CDR3 reads TGTGCCAGCAGCTGGGGACCGAGTGGGCCAGATACGCAGTATTTT. Translating it yields CASSWGPSGPDTQYF. Based on the CDR3 plus reference TRBV7-8 and TRBJ2-3, the full variable domain is GAGVSQSPRYKVAKRGQDVALRCDPISGHVSLFWYQQALGQGPEFLTYFQNEAQLDKSGLPSDRFFAERPEGSVSTLKIQRTQQEDSAVYLCASSWGPSGPDTQYFGPGTRLTVL.

This clonotype was seen more than once but under ten times. The chain uses TRBV7-2 and TRBJ1-4; D is ambiguous. This CDR3 has 17 amino acids. The germline V gene has CDR1 SGHTA and CDR2 FQGNSA. Trimming took off 3 bases at V and 3 bases at J, with 17 bases between the two ends. As DNA, the CDR3 is TGTGCCAGCAGCTTCCTCCCGATCGAGGGTTCTAATGAAAAACTGTTTTTT. Its protein product is CASSFLPIEGSNEKLFF.

V gene TRBV5-1 combines with J gene TRBJ2-7; D is possibly TRBD2 (6 bases). Per the germline V gene, CDR1 is SGHRS and CDR2 is YFSETQ. The V gene lost 1 base and the J gene lost 3 bases, with 11 bases spanning the gap. CDR3 length equals 14 residues. CDR3 coding DNA: TGCGCCAGCAGCTTGACGGGAGAGGGCTACGAGCAGTACTTC. It translates to CASSLTGEGYEQYF.

The rearrangement joins TRBV5-6 to TRBJ1-4; the D is unclear. There are 14 residues in the CDR3. Germline CDR1 reads SGHDT; CDR2 reads YYEEEE. The V and J ends lost 3 bases and 7 bases respectively, with 13 bases between them. DNA of the CDR3: TGTGCCAGCAGCTCCCGTCCGAAAGGTGAAAAACTGTTTTTT. This translates into CASSSRPKGEKLFF.

The chain links TRBV5-1 to TRBJ1-2; D remains unclear. The V and J ends lost 4 bases and 7 bases respectively, with 8 bases between them. The CDR3 length is 11 residues. CDR1 SGHRS and CDR2 YFSETQ come from the germline V gene. CDR3 sequence: CASSDFFGYTF. The CDR3 bases are TGCGCCAGCAGCGACTTTTTTGGCTACACCTTC.

The chain links TRBV19 to TRBJ2-7, with a tentative D call TRBD1 (5 bases). The V gene's germline CDR1 is LNHDA and CDR2 SQIVND (reference sequence). This CDR3 has 15 residues. The V end was cut by 4 bases, the J end by 6 bases, with 19 bases between. For the CDR3, the DNA is TGTGCCAGTAGTACCCTTGCAGGGCAAGGACGCGAGCAGTACTTC. Translation gives CASSTLAGQGREQYF.

This clonotype has just a few counts. The rearrangement links TRBV5-1 to TRBJ2-1, with 9 bases lining up with TRBD2. The CDR3 has 17 residues. The germline gives CDR1 SGHRS, CDR2 YFSETQ. The trim removed 4 bases at V and 3 bases at J, leaving 11 bases unmatched. This chain's CDR3 is CASSPRGAGGNYNEQFF. The DNA for the CDR3 is TGCGCCAGCAGCCCCCGAGGGGCGGGAGGGAACTACAATGAGCAGTTCTTC. The variable domain in full, completed from reference TRBV5-1 and TRBJ2-1, reads KAGVTQTPRYLIKTRGQQVTLSCSPISGHRSVSWYQQTPGQGLQFLFEYFSETQRNKGNFPGRFSGRQFSNSRSEMNVSTLELGDSALYLCASSPRGAGGNYNEQFFGPGTRLTVL.

This clonotype has just a few counts. This chain links TRBV7-9 with TRBJ1-2; D possibly corresponds to TRBD1 (5 bases). Germline CDR1 is SEHNR and CDR2 is FQNEAQ (reference sequence). The V and J ends lost 5 bases and 5 bases respectively, with 15 bases between them. The CDR3 length is 14 residues. DNA for the CDR3: TGTGCCAGCAGCCCGCCGAGGGGTGTATATGGCTACACCTTC. Its translation is CASSPPRGVYGYTF.

The rearrangement links TRBV4-1 to TRBJ1-1; D gene unclear. This CDR3 region has 12 residues. From germline, CDR1 is MGHRA and CDR2 YSYEKL. The germline V and J ends were trimmed by 0 bases and 6 bases, with 5 bases remaining between them. The DNA of the CDR3 is TGCGCCAGCAGCCAAGAGGGGTCTGAAGCTTTCTTT. Amino acids: CASSQEGSEAFF.

This sequence joins TRBV6-5 and TRBJ2-7; D may correspond to TRBD1 or TRBD2 (5 bases each). V shed 4 bases and J shed 0 bases, with 13 bases lying between them. The CDR3 is 15 amino acids. CDR1 and CDR2 from the germline V gene are MNHEY and SVGAGI. The CDR3: CASSSWDVPSYEQYF. DNA of the CDR3: TGTGCCAGCAGTTCGTGGGACGTCCCCTCCTACGAGCAGTACTTC.

This clonotype has a handful of counts. The genes are TRBV2 and TRBJ2-1; D may be TRBD1 (5 bases). This CDR3 is 14 amino acids long. Germline-derived CDR1 and CDR2 are SNHLY and FYNNEI. V was shortened by 4 bases and J by 1 base, with 8 bases between the two germline ends. In DNA, the CDR3 is TGTGCCAGCAGTGGGAAGGGGTCCTACAATGAGCAGTTCTTC. Amino acids: CASSGKGSYNEQFF. Combining the CDR3 with reference TRBV2 and TRBJ2-1 gives the whole variable domain EPEVTQTPSHQVTQMGQEVILRCVPISNHLYFYWYRQILGQKVEFLVSFYNNEISEKSEIFDDQFSVERPDGSNFTLKIRSTKLEDSAMYFCASSGKGSYNEQFFGPGTRLTVL.

This chain connects TRBV9 to TRBJ2-5; D gene unclear. Trimming shortened V by 0 bases and J by 5 bases, and 14 bases separated the two germline ends. Germline V CDR1 and CDR2: SGDLS, YYNGEE. The CDR3 extends over 15 amino acids. In DNA, the CDR3 is TGTGCCAGCAGCGTAGCTGGGGTCCTATGGGAGACCCAGTACTTC. Translation: CASSVAGVLWETQYF.

The chain is built from TRBV27 and TRBJ2-4; D is tentatively TRBD1 or TRBD2 (5 bases each). The V end lost 5 bases, the J end lost 6 bases, and 14 bases lay between the germline ends. The CDR3 extends over 14 amino acids. The germline V gene has CDR1 MNHEY and CDR2 SMNVEV (reference sequence). The CDR3 nucleotides are TGTGCCAGCAGTCGATTACCGGGGACAAACATTCAGTACTTC. It translates to CASSRLPGTNIQYF.